This T cell receptor (beta chain) comes out of a study of CD8 T cells in ankylosing spondylitis. General study findings and limits: Significant enrichment of disease-linked clones was reported in matched ankylosing spondylitis synovial fluid. A motif of seven or eight highly homologous TCR beta variants was seen as apparently characteristic of ankylosing spondylitis blood.

This clonotype was recorded many times. Its specificity is not known. The V gene's germline CDR1 is SGDLS and CDR2 YYNGEE. After removal of 2 bases from V and 1 base from J, the junction contained 3 bases not matched to a gene. The CDR3 loop spans 15 amino acids. TCRdb processed the 5' RACE reads anew with MiXCR; each CDR3 protein has one entry. The data hold about 39,000 distinct CDR3 sequences, with less than 4% observed a single time. The receptor's source is a male donor with ankylosing spondylitis or in good health (not recorded which). The sequenced sample consisted of blood, either unsorted or a sorted T cell fraction (not recorded which). This rearrangement joins TRBV9 to TRBJ2-1; TRBD1 aligns across 7 bases. The CDR3 region has the DNA TGTGCCAGCAGCGTCCGACAGGGTTCCTACAATGAGCAGTTCTTC. This translates into CASSVRQGSYNEQFF. The full variable domain, in which reference TRBV9 and TRBJ2-1 provide the parts outside the CDR3, is DSGVTQTPKHLITATGQRVTLRCSPRSGDLSVYWYQQSLDQGLQFLIQYYNGEERAKGNILERFSAQQFPDLHSELNLSSLELGDSALYFCASSVRQGSYNEQFFGPGTRLTVL.